Listed here are 23 T cell receptor beta chains from one sample, sequenced in a study of early T cells in non-severe SARS-CoV-2 infection. TCRdb redid the calling of the 5' RACE reads with MiXCR, one entry per CDR3 protein. The sample includes approximately 66,000 distinct CDR3 sequences, approximately 12% of them seen just once. The sample consisted of whole blood. These receptors all come from an adult who was a healthcare worker with PCR-confirmed SARS-CoV-2 infection or an uninfected control (not recorded which).

The chain combines TRBV11-2 with TRBJ2-1; TRBD2 aligns across 14 bases. Germline loops: CDR1 SGHAT, CDR2 FQNNGV. After removal of 5 bases from V and 8 bases from J, the junction contained 5 bases not matched to a gene. The CDR3 contains 15 residues. The CDR3 nucleotides are TGTGCCAGCAGCCCAGGGACTAGCGGGGGAGATGAGCAGTTCTTC. Translated, it gives CASSPGTSGGDEQFF.

This clonotype was counted between two and nine times. This chain connects TRBV20-1 to TRBJ2-7; D not certain. CDR3 length: 9 amino acids. Germline CDR1 is DFQATT and CDR2 is SNEGSKA (reference sequence). The CDR3 nucleotides read TGCAGGTCCTACTACGAGCAGTACTTC. Protein product: CRSYYEQYF.

The chain couples TRBV29-1 to TRBJ1-1; no clear D. The CDR3 contains 9 residues. V was cut by 3 bases and J by 8 bases, with 4 bases left in between. Germline-derived CDR1 and CDR2 are SQVTM and ANQGSEA. Here the CDR3 DNA reads TGCAGCGTTGATCTCGAAGCTTTCTTT. It codes for CSVDLEAFF.

This clonotype was seen only a few times. The rearrangement joins TRBV6-2 or TRBV6-3 to TRBJ2-2; D is unresolved. V lost 5 bases to trimming and J lost 5 bases, with 15 bases between them. Germline V gene data show CDR1 as MNHEY and CDR2 as SVGEGT. The CDR3 spans 15 residues. In DNA form, the CDR3 reads TGTGCCAGCAGTACTACTCAGGTTTTGACCGGGGAGCTGTTTTTT. Translated: CASSTTQVLTGELFF.

The CDR3 is CSVAGVDTQYF. CDR3 nucleotide sequence: TGCAGCGTTGCCGGGGTAGATACGCAGTATTTT. The chain couples TRBV29-1 to TRBJ2-3; possibly TRBD2 for D (5 bases). The germline CDR1 and CDR2 sequences are SQVTM and ANQGSEA. The CDR3 has 11 amino acids. V gave up 4 bases and J gave up 5 bases, with 7 bases separating them.

There are a few counts of this clonotype. The chain combines TRBV7-2 with TRBJ2-7; 7 nucleotides agree with TRBD2. CDR1 is SGHTA, CDR2 FQGNSA, per germline. V lost 5 bases to trimming and J lost 6 bases; unmatched junction nucleotides: 13. The CDR3 extends over 15 amino acids. The CDR3 nucleotides are TGTGCCAGCAGCACCAAGGCCGGGGGGTTGAGCGAGCAGTACTTC. Translated: CASSTKAGGLSEQYF.

This clonotype was seen a few times. The V and J genes are TRBV5-6 and TRBJ2-7, with D possibly TRBD2 on 6 matching bases. V lost 4 bases and J lost 0, with 20 bases in between. The CDR3 has 17 residues. Per germline, CDR1 SGHDT and CDR2 YYEEEE. CDR3 loop: CASSPGSGGKSSYEQYF. CDR3 in DNA: TGTGCCAGCAGCCCTGGGAGCGGCGGGAAGAGCTCCTACGAGCAGTACTTC.

The V call is TRBV9, the J call TRBJ1-1; D uncertain. From germline, CDR1 is SGDLS and CDR2 YYNGEE. This CDR3 spans 14 amino acids. Between the trimmed V and J ends, which lost 3 bases and 0 bases, there was a span of 9 bases. Here the CDR3 DNA reads TGTGCCAGCAGCGCCCACATCATGAACACTGAAGCTTTCTTT. The encoded protein is CASSAHIMNTEAFF.

The V and J genes are TRBV5-1 and TRBJ2-3, with 15 bases aligning to TRBD2. CDR3 length: 15 residues. Trimming at V came to 4 bases and at J to 4 bases, leaving 1 base not matched to a gene. The germline CDR1 and CDR2 sequences are SGHRS and YFSETQ. CDR3 region: CASSGTSGGSDTQYF. The CDR3 DNA follows: TGCGCCAGCAGCGGGACTAGCGGGGGGTCAGATACGCAGTATTTT.

This clonotype counts as medium-sized (0.01 to 0.1%). V gene TRBV11-2 combines with J gene TRBJ2-5; perhaps TRBD1 as D (5 bases). Trimming pared 2 bases from V and 2 bases from J, leaving 6 bases between. CDR1 is SGHAT, CDR2 FQNNGV, per germline. CDR3 length equals 13 residues. The CDR3 nucleotides are TGTGCCAGCAGCTTACGACAGCAAGAGACCCAGTACTTC. This translates into CASSLRQQETQYF. Looking up the rest from reference TRBV11-2 and TRBJ2-5 gives the full variable domain: EAGVAQSPRYKIIEKRQSVAFWCNPISGHATLYWYQQILGQGPKLLIQFQNNGVVDDSQLPKDRFSAERLKGVDSTLKIQPAKLEDSAVYLCASSLRQQETQYFGPGTRLLVL.

This clonotype was recorded a few times. V and J are TRBV29-1 and TRBJ2-5; TRBD2 aligns across 9 bases. In germline, CDR1 is SQVTM, CDR2 ANQGSEA. CDR3 length: 12 residues. CDR3 in DNA: TGCATCGGGCGGGAGGGCGGAGAGACCCAGTACTTC. It specifies CIGREGGETQYF.

The genes are TRBV18 and TRBJ2-1, with D unresolved. CDR1 is KGHSH and CDR2 is LQKENI in the germline V gene. Deletions cut 3 bases from V and 5 bases from J, with 11 bases between. The CDR3 length is 14 residues. CDR3 protein: CASSPGLGDNEQFF. CDR3 bases: TGTGCCAGCTCACCCGGGTTAGGTGACAATGAGCAGTTCTTC. The variable domain in full, completed from reference TRBV18 and TRBJ2-1, reads NAGVMQNPRHLVRRRGQEARLRCSPMKGHSHVYWYRQLPEEGLKFMVYLQKENIIDESGMPKERFSAEFPKEGPSILRIQQVVRGDSAAYFCASSPGLGDNEQFFGPGTRLTVL.

This clonotype was observed a handful of times. V is TRBV6-6 and J is TRBJ2-3; 9 bases match TRBD1. Germline V lookup: CDR1 MNHNY, CDR2 SVGAGI (reference sequence). V shed 10 bases and J 5 bases; nucleotides not matched to a gene: 10. The CDR3 consists of 14 residues. The CDR3 protein is CATSRDRVQDTQYF. CDR3 in DNA: TGTGCCACTTCCCGGGACAGGGTTCAAGATACGCAGTATTTT.

This clonotype was counted between two and nine times. The chain links TRBV28 to TRBJ2-7; TRBD2 aligns across 8 bases. CDR3 length equals 15 residues. The junction had 15 bases not matched to a gene; V was cut back by 8 bases and J by 6 bases. Germline assignment: CDR1 MDHEN and CDR2 SYDVKM. CDR3 loop: CASVQPGGEPSEQYF. CDR3 bases: TGTGCCAGCGTCCAGCCGGGAGGGGAACCTTCCGAGCAGTACTTC.

The CDR3 DNA reads as TGTGCCAGCAGTTTGGTCGTGTACAGTGTTTACGAGCAGTACTTC. Translation gives CASSLVVYSVYEQYF. The chain links TRBV28 to TRBJ2-7; D remains ambiguous. Germline CDR1 reads MDHEN; CDR2 reads SYDVKM. The CDR3 is 15 residues long. The germline V and J ends were trimmed by 3 bases and 4 bases, with 16 bases remaining between them.

This chain links TRBV7-2 with TRBJ2-1; tentative D call: TRBD1 (5 bases). Per the germline V gene, CDR1 is SGHTA and CDR2 is FQGNSA. CDR3 length: 13 amino acids. Trimming cost V 5 bases and J 9 bases, with 14 bases left between them. The CDR3: CASSLKGNVEQFF. The CDR3 DNA follows: TGTGCCAGCAGCCTGAAGGGGAATGTTGAGCAGTTCTTC.

The V call is TRBV30, the J call TRBJ2-7; D may match TRBD1 or TRBD2 (6 bases each). The CDR3 has 15 amino acids. V lost 0 bases, J lost 5 bases, and 17 bases lay in between. CDR1 and CDR2 from the germline V gene are GTSNPN and SVGIG (reference sequence). Here the CDR3 DNA reads TGTGCCTGGAGTGTATGGGGGGAACAGGGCAACGAGCAGTACTTC. Translating it yields CAWSVWGEQGNEQYF.

This clonotype was detected many times. This chain joins TRBV30 and TRBJ1-5; no definite D call. The CDR3 has 14 residues. Germline lookup yields CDR1 GTSNPN and CDR2 SVGIG (reference sequence). Trimming shortened V by 0 bases and J by 0 bases, and 6 bases separated the two germline ends. The CDR3 is CAWSVGRSNQPQHF. The CDR3 nucleotides are TGTGCCTGGAGTGTAGGCCGTAGCAATCAGCCCCAGCATTTT.

The V gene is TRBV6-5, the J gene TRBJ1-1; 11 positions agree with TRBD1. The germline V gene has CDR1 MNHEY and CDR2 SVGAGI. V was pared by 5 bases and J by 1 base, with 6 bases of the junction left unmatched. The CDR3 covers 16 residues. The CDR3 coding sequence is TGTGCCAGCAGTGAAGGGACAGGGGGAGGGAACACTGAAGCTTTCTTT. Translated: CASSEGTGGGNTEAFF.

This clonotype has more than one count but fewer than ten. The rearrangement uses TRBV30 and TRBJ1-2; weak D call: TRBD1 (6 bases). Trimming shortened V by 4 bases and J by 4 bases, and 16 bases separated the two germline ends. The CDR3 is 14 amino acids. Germline CDR1 reads GTSNPN; CDR2 reads SVGIG (reference sequence). The CDR3 is CAWTFRGAGYGYTF. The CDR3 DNA sequence: TGTGCCTGGACTTTCAGGGGCGCCGGCTATGGCTACACCTTC.

This clonotype appeared a few times. One junction end does not reproduce the germline sequence, and a read error may be involved. This chain uses TRBV15 with TRBJ2-6, with D possibly TRBD1 on 6 matching bases. Germline V gene sequence: CDR1 LNHNV, CDR2 YYDKDF (reference sequence). There are 18 residues in the CDR3. The CDR3 DNA follows: TGTGCCACCAGAGAACCGGGACACGGTAACTCTGGGGCCAACGTCCTGATTTTC. This codes for CATREPGHGNSGANVLIF.

This clonotype was detected many times. The rearrangement joins TRBV6-4 to TRBJ2-3, with D possibly called TRBD1 or TRBD2 (5 bases each). The length of the CDR3 is 13 residues. The germline CDR1 and CDR2 sequences are MRHNA and SNTAGT. The V gene lost 4 bases and the J gene lost 2 bases, with 7 bases spanning the gap. Here the CDR3 DNA reads TGTGCCAGCAGTGGGGACGACACAGATACGCAGTATTTT. Its protein is CASSGDDTDTQYF.

Relative to its sample, this clonotype is medium-sized. The gene calls are TRBV6-2 or TRBV6-3 and TRBJ2-1; D is possibly TRBD1 or TRBD2 (5 bases each). Trimming stripped 4 bases from V and 0 bases from J, with 10 bases between. Germline-derived CDR1 and CDR2 are MNHEY and SVGEGT. This CDR3 is built from 15 residues. CDR3 in amino acids: CASSSGTASYNEQFF. In DNA, the CDR3 is TGTGCCAGCAGTTCTGGGACCGCCTCCTACAATGAGCAGTTCTTC.